The present TCR beta chain was sequenced within a study of vaccination and CD4 T cells after COVID-19. A note on this clonotype: Its antigen is as yet unknown.

Described treatment: roughly nine-day PBMC culture with coronavirus spike peptide pools or control peptides (ViraFEST assay). After removal of 4 bases from V and 3 bases from J, the junction contained 9 bases not matched to a gene. CDR3 length: 16 residues. Germline CDR1 is MNHNS and CDR2 is SASEGT. An Oncomine TCR Beta short-read assay was used to sequence the DNA from cultured CD4+ T cells. TCRdb independently ran MiXCR on the PCR reads; one entry per CDR3 protein. The table records about 16,000 distinct CDR3 sequences, around 55% of them present only once. J is TRBJ2-7 and V is TRBV6-1; TRBD1 matches at 10 bases. The source is a human donor with COVID-19. The material was cultured CD4+ T cells from blood, obtained after SARS-CoV-2 vaccination. In DNA form, the CDR3 reads TGTGCCAGCAGTGGACAGGGGGCGCGCCTCCGCTACGAGCAGTACTTC. Protein sequence: CASSGQGARLRYEQYF.